This T cell receptor beta chain was obtained from a study of CD8+ T cells in alopecia areata. Study background: Oral tofacitinib, 5 to 10 mg twice daily, was given in an open-label trial. A 6-month off-drug phase came after tofacitinib, which had lasted 6 to 18 months. Broader study findings: Scalp data also include sequences from resident alphabeta T cells of normal skin.

Note on this clone: Antigen specificity is unknown.

Collected material from alopecia areata patients comprised lesional scalp punch biopsies and peripheral blood. This CDR3 comprises 13 residues. The germline gives CDR1 LGHNA, CDR2 YSLEER. Trimming removed 6 bases from V and 4 bases from J; junction bases left unmatched: 5. Extracted RNA was reverse transcribed, and the resulting cDNA served as sequencing template. Assay used: immunoSEQ multiplex PCR; TCRdb lists only in-frame clones, some missing. Altogether about 69,000 clones are present, roughly three fifths being singletons, with the ten largest covering around a sixth. The source material was CD8+ T cells sorted from blood, sampled at week 0. This receptor was identified in a human donor with alopecia areata. The chain has TRBV4-3 and TRBJ2-7; 8 nucleotides align to TRBD2. CDR3 sequence (DNA): TGCGCCAGCAGTGGGACTAGAGGGTACGAGCAGTACTTC. Translated, it gives CASSGTRGYEQYF.